This T cell receptor beta chain was sequenced for a study of T cell repertoires in aging, cancer and after chemotherapy. Looking at the study overall: About 8.9 million TCR reads made up the full dataset.

Per germline, CDR1 MNHEY and CDR2 SVGAGI. With V trimmed by 6 bases and J by 8 bases, 10 bases remained unmatched. The CDR3 spans 14 residues. In this sample, this clonotype turned up a few times. The antigen remains undetermined. Peripheral blood genomic DNA, not sorted cells or RNA, was the template. Regarding the study as a whole: In cancer patients, declining TCR diversity with age involved lost richness and lost evenness. Untreated cancer patients had significantly lower blood TCR diversity than age-matched healthy donors.

A mixed TRB-A/B primer pool amplified rearranged TRB by multiplex touch-down PCR. TCRdb reprocessed the multiplex PCR reads with MiXCR, giving one entry per CDR3 protein. The data contain under 7,500 distinct CDR3 sequences, 35% to 50% of them singletons. Sequencing input: blood. V and J are TRBV6-5 and TRBJ2-1, with 7 nucleotides matching TRBD1. The source of this sequence is a human donor in good health. The CDR3: CASSPRQGWHEQFF. The CDR3 nucleotides are TGTGCCAGCAGCCCACGACAGGGATGGCATGAGCAGTTCTTC.